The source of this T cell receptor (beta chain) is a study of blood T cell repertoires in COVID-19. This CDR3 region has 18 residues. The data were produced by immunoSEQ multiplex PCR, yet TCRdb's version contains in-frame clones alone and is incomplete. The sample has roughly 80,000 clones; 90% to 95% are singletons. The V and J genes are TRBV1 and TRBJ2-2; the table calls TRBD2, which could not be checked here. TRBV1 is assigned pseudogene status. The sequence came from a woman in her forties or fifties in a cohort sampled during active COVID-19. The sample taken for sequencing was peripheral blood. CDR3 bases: TGCACCAGCAGCCCTCCCGTTGCGGGGTTAGGGTCCGCCGGGGAGCTGTTTTTT. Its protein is CTSSPPVAGLGSAGELFF.